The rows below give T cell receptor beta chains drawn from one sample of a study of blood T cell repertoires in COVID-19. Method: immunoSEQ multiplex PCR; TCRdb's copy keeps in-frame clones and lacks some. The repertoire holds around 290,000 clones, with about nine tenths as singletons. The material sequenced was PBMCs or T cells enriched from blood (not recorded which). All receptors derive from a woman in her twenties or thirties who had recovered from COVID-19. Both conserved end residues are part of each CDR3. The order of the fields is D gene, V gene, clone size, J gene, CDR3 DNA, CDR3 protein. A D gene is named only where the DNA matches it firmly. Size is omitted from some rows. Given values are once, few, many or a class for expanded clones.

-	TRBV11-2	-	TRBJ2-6	TGTGCCAGCAGCCGTCGGGAAGATAGCTCTGGGGCCAACGTCCTGACTTTC	CASSRREDSSGANVLTF
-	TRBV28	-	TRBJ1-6	TGTGCCAGCAGCGAGACTTTGGGGGCCGGGTCACCCCTCCACTTT	CASSETLGAGSPLHF
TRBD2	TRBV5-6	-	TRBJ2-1	TGTGCCAGCAGTTTAGCGGGAGGGCCAAATGAGCAGTTCTTC	CASSLAGGPNEQFF
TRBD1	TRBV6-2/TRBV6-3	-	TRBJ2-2	TGTGCCAGCAGCCTGACAGGGGGAAACACCGGGGAGCTGTTTTTT	CASSLTGGNTGELFF
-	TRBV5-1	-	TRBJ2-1	TGCGCCAGCAGCTTGGGTAAAGCGGAAGGTGAGCAGTTCTTC	CASSLGKAEGEQFF
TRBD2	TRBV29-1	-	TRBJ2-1	TGCAGCGTTGTCTCTAGCGGGAGAAAGGCCTCCTACAATGAGCAGTTCTTC	CSVVSSGRKASYNEQFF
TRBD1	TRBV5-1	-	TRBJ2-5	TGCGCCAGCAGCTTGGACCAGGGGGCGCGGGAGACCCAGTACTTC	CASSLDQGARETQYF
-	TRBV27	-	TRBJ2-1	TGTGCCAGCAGTTCGGGACTCCTCCTAGTCAATGAGCAGTTCTTC	CASSSGLLLVNEQFF
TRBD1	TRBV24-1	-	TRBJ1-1	TGTGCCACCAGTGATTCACAGGGGCCGAACACTGAAGCTTTCTTT	CATSDSQGPNTEAFF
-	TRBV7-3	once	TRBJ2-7	TGTGCCAGCAGCTTATCGGGGAGCTCCTACGAGCAGTACTTC	CASSLSGSSYEQYF
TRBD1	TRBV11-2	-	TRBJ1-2	TGTGCCAGCAGCGGACGAGGACAGGGAGCTGGCTACACCTTC	CASSGRGQGAGYTF
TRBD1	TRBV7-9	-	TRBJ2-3	TGTGCCAGCAGCTTTATAGCCCGACAGGGGCGGACAACAGATACGCAGTATTTT	CASSFIARQGRTTDTQYF
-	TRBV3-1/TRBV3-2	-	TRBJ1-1	TGTGCCAGCAGCCAAGGAGGGCGGTTGAACACTGAAGCTTTCTTT	CASSQGGRLNTEAFF
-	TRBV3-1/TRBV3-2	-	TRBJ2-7	TGTGCCAGCAGCTATCGGGGGAACTCCTACGAGCAGTACTTC	CASSYRGNSYEQYF
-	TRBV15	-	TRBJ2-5	TGTGCCACCAGCAGACAAATAGATAGTGAAGAGACCCAGTACTTC	CATSRQIDSEETQYF
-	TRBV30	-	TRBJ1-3	TGTGCCTGGAGTGTACAACCAGGCAGCTCTGGAAACACCATATATTTT	CAWSVQPGSSGNTIYF
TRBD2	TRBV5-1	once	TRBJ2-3	TGCGCCAGCAGCTTGGTGGCTAGCGGAGGTTCCACAGATACGCAGTATTTT	CASSLVASGGSTDTQYF
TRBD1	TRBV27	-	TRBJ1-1	TGTGCCAGCAGTCCGGGACAGGGTAGGGAAGCTTTCTTT	CASSPGQGREAFF
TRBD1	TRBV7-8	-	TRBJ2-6	TGTGCCAGCAGCCGTACGACCCAGGGGGTAGGGGCCAACGTCCTGACTTTC	CASSRTTQGVGANVLTF
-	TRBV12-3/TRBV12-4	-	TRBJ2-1	TGTGCCAGCAGTTCGAATGAGCAGTTCTTC	CASSSNEQFF
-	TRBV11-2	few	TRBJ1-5	TGTGCCAGCAGCTTAGGGACAGCGAATCAGCCCCAGCATTTT	CASSLGTANQPQHF
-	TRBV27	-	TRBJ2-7	TGTGCCAGCAGTTGGGAAAGGGGCTCCTACGAGCAGTACTTC	CASSWERGSYEQYF
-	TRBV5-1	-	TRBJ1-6	TGCGCCAGCAGCTCCGGACAATCGGATTCACCCCTCCACTTT	CASSSGQSDSPLHF
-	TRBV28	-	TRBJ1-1	TGTGCCAGCAGTTTAAGTCCGGACTTGGGTGAAGCTTTCTTT	CASSLSPDLGEAFF
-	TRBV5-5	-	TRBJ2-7	TGTGCCAGCAGCTACGGATGGGGCAGTTCCTACGAGCAGTACTTC	CASSYGWGSSYEQYF
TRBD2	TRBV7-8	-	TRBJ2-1	TGTGCCAGCAGCTTAGGAGCGGGAGGGACCTACAATGAGCAGTTCTTC	CASSLGAGGTYNEQFF
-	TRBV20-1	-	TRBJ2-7	TGCAGTGCTAGTAGCCCTGCTAGCAGCTCCTACGAGCAGTACTTC	CSASSPASSSYEQYF
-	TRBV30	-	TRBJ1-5	TGTGCCTGGGGTTTCAGGGATCAGCCCCAGCATTTT	CAWGFRDQPQHF
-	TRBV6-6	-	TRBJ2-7	TGTGCCAGCAAGTGGGTCGAGGGCGAGCAGTACTTC	CASKWVEGEQYF
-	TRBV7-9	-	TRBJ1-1	TGTGCCAGCAGCTCCGGGGGAGGGGCGGTGAACACTGAAGCTTTCTTT	CASSSGGGAVNTEAFF
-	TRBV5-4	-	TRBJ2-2	TGTGCCAGCAGCTTCTTAAACAGGGTGGGGTCCGGGGAGCTGTTTTTT	CASSFLNRVGSGELFF
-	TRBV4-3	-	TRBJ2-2	TGCGCCAGCAGCCAAGAGGCTAGCGCGGGCGGGGAGCTGTTTTTT	CASSQEASAGGELFF
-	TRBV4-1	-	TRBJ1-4	TGCGCCAGCAGCCAAGTACACGCCGGGACACCAAGGGATGAAAAACTGTTTTTT	CASSQVHAGTPRDEKLFF
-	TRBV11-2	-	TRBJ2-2	TGTGCCAGCAGCCCTAAGTGGGGGGCCGGGGAGCTGTTTTTT	CASSPKWGAGELFF
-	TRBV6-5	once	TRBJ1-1	TGTGCCAGCAGTTACCCGACCCCTAGGGGCACTGAAGCTTTCTTT	CASSYPTPRGTEAFF
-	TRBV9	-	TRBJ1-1	TGTGCCAGCAGCGTTTCTACAGGGATGGAAAAAGCTTTCTTT	CASSVSTGMEKAFF
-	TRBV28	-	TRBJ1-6	TGTGCCAGCAGTTTACGACCAGGACCCCTCCACTTT	CASSLRPGPLHF
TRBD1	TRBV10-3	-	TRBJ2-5	TGTGCCATCAGACCGGGACAGGGACTGGAGACCCAGTACTTC	CAIRPGQGLETQYF
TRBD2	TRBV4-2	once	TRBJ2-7	TGTGCCAGCAGCCAAGAAACTCTAGCGGGAACCCCCTACGAGCAGTACTTC	CASSQETLAGTPYEQYF
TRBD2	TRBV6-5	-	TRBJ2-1	TGTGCCACCCGTGGACTAGCGACCTACAATGAGCAGTTCTTC	CATRGLATYNEQFF
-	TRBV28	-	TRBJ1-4	TGTGCCAGCAGGCTCCATGGGGGGAAGGAAGAAAAACTGTTTTTT	CASRLHGGKEEKLFF
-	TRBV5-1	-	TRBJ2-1	TGCGCCAGCAGCACCCTCGGCAATGAGCAGTTCTTC	CASSTLGNEQFF
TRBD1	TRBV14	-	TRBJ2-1	TGTGCCAGCAGCCACAGAGCCGGGACAGGGGGCAGGGATGAGCAGTTCTTC	CASSHRAGTGGRDEQFF
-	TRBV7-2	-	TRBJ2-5	TGTGCCAGCAGCTCACAAGAGACCCAGTACTTC	CASSSQETQYF
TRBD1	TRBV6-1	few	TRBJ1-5	TGTGCCAGCAGTGAGGGACAGGGGCCCAGGCAGCCCCAGCATTTT	CASSEGQGPRQPQHF
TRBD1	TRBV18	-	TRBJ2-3	TGTGCCAGCTCACCACCGCGGACAGGGGCAGATACGCAGTATTTT	CASSPPRTGADTQYF
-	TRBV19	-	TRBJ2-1	TGTGCCAGTAGTATAGGATTAGTTTATGAGCAGTTCTTC	CASSIGLVYEQFF
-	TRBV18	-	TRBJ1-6	TGTGCCAGCTCAAGGGACACCCGTTGGGGTTCACCCCTCCACTTT	CASSRDTRWGSPLHF
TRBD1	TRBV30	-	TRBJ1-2	TGTGCCTGGAGTGTAAACCCCGGGACAGGGGAAGGCTACACCTTC	CAWSVNPGTGEGYTF
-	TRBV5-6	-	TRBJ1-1	TGTGCCAGCAGCTTTTGGGGGCCCACTGAAGCTTTCTTT	CASSFWGPTEAFF
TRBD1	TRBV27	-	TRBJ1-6	TGTGCCAGCAGTTTACACCAGGGGGATAATTCACCCCTCCACTTT	CASSLHQGDNSPLHF
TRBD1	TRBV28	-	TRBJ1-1	TGTGCCAGCAGTTTAAAGCAGGGGGCTAGGTCTGAAGCTTTCTTT	CASSLKQGARSEAFF